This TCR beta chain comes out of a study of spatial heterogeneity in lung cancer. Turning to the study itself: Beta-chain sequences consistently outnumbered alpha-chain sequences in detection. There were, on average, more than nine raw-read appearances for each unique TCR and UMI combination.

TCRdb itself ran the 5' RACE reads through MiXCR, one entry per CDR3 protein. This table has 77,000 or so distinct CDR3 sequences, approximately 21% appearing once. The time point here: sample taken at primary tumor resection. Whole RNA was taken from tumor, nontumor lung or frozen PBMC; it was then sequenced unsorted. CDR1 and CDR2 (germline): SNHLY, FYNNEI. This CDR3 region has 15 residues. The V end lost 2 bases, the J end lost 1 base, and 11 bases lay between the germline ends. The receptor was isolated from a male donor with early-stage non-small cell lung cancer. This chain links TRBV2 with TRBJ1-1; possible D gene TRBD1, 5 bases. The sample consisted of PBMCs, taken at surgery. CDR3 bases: TGTGCCAGCAGTGAAACTGGGGGTCGGAACACTGAAGCTTTCTTT. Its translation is CASSETGGRNTEAFF.